This T cell receptor beta chain was recorded in a study of T cells in Graves' hyperthyroidism and ophthalmopathy. Study-level points and caveats: Onset of ophthalmopathy came a median roughly 6.9 months after the model predicted it.

Trimming removed 7 bases from V and 8 bases from J, with 17 bases in between. This CDR3 comprises 13 residues. Germline-derived CDR1 and CDR2 are SNHLY and FYNNEI. Regions amplified from RNA transcripts were the TCR beta CDR3 regions. With the HTBI primer set, the TCR CDR3 went through a first round of RT-PCR. TCRdb re-analysed the multiplex PCR reads in MiXCR, keeping a single row per CDR3 protein. The top ten hold more than 30% of the sample, which has hundreds of thousands of distinct CDR3 sequences, 20% seen once. Researchers barred patients who had uncontrolled infection, other autoimmune disease, pregnancy or lactation. PBMCs were derived from around 10 ml fresh peripheral blood. This clonotype was counted only a few times. The antigen remains undetermined.

This chain uses TRBV2 with TRBJ2-5; no definite D call. The sequence derives from a man aged 30 to 45 with Graves' ophthalmopathy. Specimen: blood. This chain's CDR3 is CASIVSRTDTQYF. For the CDR3, the DNA is TGTGCCAGCATCGTGTCCAGGACCGACACCCAGTACTTC. Variable domain in full (rest from reference TRBV2 and TRBJ2-5): EPEVTQTPSHQVTQMGQEVILRCVPISNHLYFYWYRQILGQKVEFLVSFYNNEISEKSEIFDDQFSVERPDGSNFTLKIRSTKLEDSAMYFCASIVSRTDTQYFGPGTRLLVL.